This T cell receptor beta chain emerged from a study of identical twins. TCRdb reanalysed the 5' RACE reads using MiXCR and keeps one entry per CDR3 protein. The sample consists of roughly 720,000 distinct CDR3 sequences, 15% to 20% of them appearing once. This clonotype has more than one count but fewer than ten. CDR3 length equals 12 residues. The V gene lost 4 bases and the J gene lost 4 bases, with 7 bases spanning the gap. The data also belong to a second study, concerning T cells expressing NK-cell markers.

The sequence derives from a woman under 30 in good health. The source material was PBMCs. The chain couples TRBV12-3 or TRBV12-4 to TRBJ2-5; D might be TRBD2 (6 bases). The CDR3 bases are TGTGCCAGCAGTTGGAGGGCAGAGACCCAGTACTTC. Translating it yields CASSWRAETQYF.